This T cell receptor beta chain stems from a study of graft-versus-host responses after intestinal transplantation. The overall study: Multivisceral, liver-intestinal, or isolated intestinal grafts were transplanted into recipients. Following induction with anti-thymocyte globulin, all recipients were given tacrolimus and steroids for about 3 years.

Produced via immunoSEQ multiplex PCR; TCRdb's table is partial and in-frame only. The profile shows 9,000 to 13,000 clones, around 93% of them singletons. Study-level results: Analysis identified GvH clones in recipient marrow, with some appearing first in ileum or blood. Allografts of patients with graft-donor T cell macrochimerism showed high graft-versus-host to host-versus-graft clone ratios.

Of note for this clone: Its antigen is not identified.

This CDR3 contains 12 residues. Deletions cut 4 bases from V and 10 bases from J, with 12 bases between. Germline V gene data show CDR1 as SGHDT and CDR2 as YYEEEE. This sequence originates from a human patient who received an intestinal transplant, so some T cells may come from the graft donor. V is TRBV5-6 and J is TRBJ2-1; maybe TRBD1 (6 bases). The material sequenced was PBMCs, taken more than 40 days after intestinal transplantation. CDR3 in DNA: TGTGCCAGCAGCCCGACAGGACAGGAGCAGTTCTTC. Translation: CASSPTGQEQFF.